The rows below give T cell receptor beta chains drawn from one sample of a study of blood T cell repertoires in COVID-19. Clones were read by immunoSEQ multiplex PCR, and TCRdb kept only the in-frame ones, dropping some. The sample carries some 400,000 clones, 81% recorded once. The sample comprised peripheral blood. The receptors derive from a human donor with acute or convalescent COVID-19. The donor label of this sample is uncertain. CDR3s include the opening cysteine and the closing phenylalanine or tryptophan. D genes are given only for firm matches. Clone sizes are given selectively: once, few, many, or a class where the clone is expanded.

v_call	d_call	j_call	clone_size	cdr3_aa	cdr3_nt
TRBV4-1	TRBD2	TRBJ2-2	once	CASSQASWGLAANTGELFF	TGCGCCAGCAGCCAAGCTTCATGGGGACTAGCGGCGAACACCGGGGAGCTGTTTTTT
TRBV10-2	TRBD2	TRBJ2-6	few	CASSVAGVGANVLTF	TGCGCCAGCAGTGTAGCGGGAGTGGGGGCCAACGTCCTGACTTTC
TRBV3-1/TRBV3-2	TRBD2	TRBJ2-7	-	CASSPRGLVSDEQYF	TGTGCCAGCAGCCCCCGCGGACTAGTAAGCGACGAGCAGTACTTC
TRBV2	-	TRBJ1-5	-	CASSEEEWGRDIPFNQPQHF	TGTGCCAGCAGTGAAGAGGAATGGGGCAGGGATATTCCTTTCAATCAGCCCCAGCATTTT
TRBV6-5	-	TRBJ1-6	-	CASSYGTSGNSPLHF	TGTGCCAGCAGTTATGGGACTTCTGGTAATTCACCCCTCCACTTT
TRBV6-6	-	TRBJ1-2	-	CASSYVANYGYTF	TGTGCCAGCAGTTACGTCGCTAACTATGGCTACACCTTC
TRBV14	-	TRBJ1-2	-	CASSQGRQNYGYTF	TGTGCCAGCAGCCAAGGAAGACAGAATTATGGCTACACCTTC
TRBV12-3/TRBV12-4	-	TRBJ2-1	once	CASLGLTYNEQFF	TGTGCCAGCCTGGGACTTACCTACAATGAGCAGTTCTTC
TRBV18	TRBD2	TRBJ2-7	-	CASSPAESGTSSYEQYF	TGTGCCAGCTCACCGGCCGAGTCCGGGACTAGCAGTTACGAGCAGTACTTC
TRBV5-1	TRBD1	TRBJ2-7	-	CASNPGTATYEQYF	TGCGCCAGCAACCCCGGGACAGCAACCTACGAGCAGTACTTC
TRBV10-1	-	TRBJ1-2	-	CASSEGALYGYTF	TGCGCCAGCAGTGAGGGGGCCCTGTATGGCTACACCTTC
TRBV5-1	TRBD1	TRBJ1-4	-	CASSLGQGRTNEKLFF	TGCGCCAGCAGCTTGGGACAGGGGCGAACTAATGAAAAACTGTTTTTT